This T cell receptor (beta chain) was observed in a study of cytomegalovirus exposure and HLA in healthy donors. Study findings and constraints: Researchers had no immune exposure information except CMV serostatus available. More clonal expansion characterized HLA-associated TCR beta chains than equally common others in a later analysis.

The PCR employed 60 Vbeta primers together with 13 Jbeta primers. Repertoires were generated with immunoSEQ multiplex PCR, while TCRdb's copy carries only in-frame clones and drops some. The repertoire includes roughly 200,000 clones, about 78% of them detected once, and more than 5.5% sits in the top ten. Comments on this clone: Its antigen is as yet unknown.

The receptor comes from a man aged 35 to 55 in good health and CMV-seronegative. Sequencing was carried out using PBMCs.

CDR3 region: CASGLGIGQGVEAFF. The CDR3 coding sequence is TGTGCTAGTGGTTTGGGAATTGGACAGGGGGTGGAAGCTTTCTTT. The chain has TRBV12-5 and TRBJ1-1, with 10 bases lining up with TRBD1. This CDR3 contains 15 residues. J was trimmed by 8 bases and V by 1 base; bases with no gene match: 7. Germline assignment: CDR1 LGHNT and CDR2 FRNRAP.